This T cell receptor (beta chain) came from a study of blood T cells in healthy people across ages. For every donor, a draw yielded around 9.4 milliliters of peripheral blood. Using a J-beta primer mix together with a sample-barcoded 5' primer, a second PCR was run for roughly 7 to 12 cycles. Each sample yielded at least 3 million CDR3-containing paired-end reads. TCRdb reprocessed the 5' RACE reads with MiXCR, giving one entry per CDR3 protein. Among about 830,000 distinct CDR3 sequences listed, less than 80% were seen once. CDR1 is SQVTM, CDR2 ANQGSEA, per germline. This CDR3 has 15 amino acids. With V trimmed by 2 bases and J by 10 bases, 10 bases remained unmatched.

This TCR was recovered from a man aged 25-40 years in good health. Sequences were obtained from blood. The chain combines TRBV29-1 with TRBJ1-4; TRBD1 agrees at 10 bases. CDR3 amino acids: CSVEKEGTGVGKLFF. The CDR3 coding sequence is TGCAGCGTTGAAAAGGAAGGGACAGGGGTTGGAAAACTGTTTTTT.